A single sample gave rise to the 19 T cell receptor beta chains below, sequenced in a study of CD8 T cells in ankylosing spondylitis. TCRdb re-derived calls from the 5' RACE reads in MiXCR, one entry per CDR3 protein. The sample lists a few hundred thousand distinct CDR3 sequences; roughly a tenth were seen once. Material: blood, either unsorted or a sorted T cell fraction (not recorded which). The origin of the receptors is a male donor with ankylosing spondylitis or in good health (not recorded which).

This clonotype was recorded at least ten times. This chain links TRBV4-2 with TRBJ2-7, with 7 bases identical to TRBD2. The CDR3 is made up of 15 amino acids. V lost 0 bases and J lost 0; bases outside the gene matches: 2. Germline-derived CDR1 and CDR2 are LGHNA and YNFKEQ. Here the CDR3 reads CASSQERGSSYEQYF. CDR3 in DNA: TGTGCCAGCAGCCAAGAGCGGGGGAGCTCCTACGAGCAGTACTTC.

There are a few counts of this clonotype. The CDR3 coding sequence is TGTGCCAGCAGCTCCACGACAGGGAATCAGCCCCAGCATTTT. As protein: CASSSTTGNQPQHF. The chain combines TRBV7-8 with TRBJ1-5; 7 bases line up with TRBD1. There are 14 residues in the CDR3. With 4 bases clipped from V and 4 bases from J, the junction kept 4 bases outside the gene matches. In germline, CDR1 is SGHVS, CDR2 FQNEAQ.

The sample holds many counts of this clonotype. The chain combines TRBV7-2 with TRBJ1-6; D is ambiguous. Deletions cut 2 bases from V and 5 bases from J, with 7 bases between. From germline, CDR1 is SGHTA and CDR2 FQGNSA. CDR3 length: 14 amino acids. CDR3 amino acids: CASSLQTDNSPLHF. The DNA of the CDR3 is TGTGCCAGCAGCTTACAGACGGATAATTCACCCCTCCACTTT. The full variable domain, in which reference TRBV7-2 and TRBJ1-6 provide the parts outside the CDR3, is GAGVSQSPSNKVTEKGKDVELRCDPISGHTALYWYRQSLGQGLEFLIYFQGNSAPDKSGLPSDRFSAERTGGSVSTLTIQRTQQEDSAVYLCASSLQTDNSPLHFGNGTRLTVT.

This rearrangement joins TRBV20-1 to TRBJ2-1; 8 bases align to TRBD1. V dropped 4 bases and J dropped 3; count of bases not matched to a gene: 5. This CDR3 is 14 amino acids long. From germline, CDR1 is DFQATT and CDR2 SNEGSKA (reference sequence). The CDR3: CSATGTGVYNEQFF. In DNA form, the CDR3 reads TGCAGTGCTACCGGGACAGGAGTCTACAATGAGCAGTTCTTC.

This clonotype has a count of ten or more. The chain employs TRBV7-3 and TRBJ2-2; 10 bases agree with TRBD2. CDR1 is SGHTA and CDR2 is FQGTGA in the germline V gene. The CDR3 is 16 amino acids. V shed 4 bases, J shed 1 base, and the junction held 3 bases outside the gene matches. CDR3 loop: CASSSPSGRNTGELFF. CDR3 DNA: TGTGCCAGCAGCTCGCCTAGCGGGAGGAACACCGGGGAGCTGTTTTTT.

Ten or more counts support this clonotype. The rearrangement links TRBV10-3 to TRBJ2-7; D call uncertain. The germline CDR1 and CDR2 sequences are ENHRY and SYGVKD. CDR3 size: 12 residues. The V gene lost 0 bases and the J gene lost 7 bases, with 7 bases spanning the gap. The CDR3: CAISESGLEQYF. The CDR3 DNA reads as TGTGCCATCAGTGAGTCGGGTTTGGAGCAGTACTTC.

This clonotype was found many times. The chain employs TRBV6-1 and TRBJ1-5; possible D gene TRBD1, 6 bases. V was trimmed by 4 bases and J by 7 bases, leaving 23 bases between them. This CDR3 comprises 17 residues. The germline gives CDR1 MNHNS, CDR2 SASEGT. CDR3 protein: CASSAQSAVGGRQPQHF. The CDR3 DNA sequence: TGTGCCAGCAGTGCCCAATCAGCAGTGGGGGGGCGGCAGCCCCAGCATTTT.

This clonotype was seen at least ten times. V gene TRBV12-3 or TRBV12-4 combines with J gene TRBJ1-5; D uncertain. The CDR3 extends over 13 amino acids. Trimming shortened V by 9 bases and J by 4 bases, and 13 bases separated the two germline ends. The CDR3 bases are TGTGCCAGTAGGACGAGAGAGAATCAGCCCCAGCATTTT. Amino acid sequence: CASRTRENQPQHF.

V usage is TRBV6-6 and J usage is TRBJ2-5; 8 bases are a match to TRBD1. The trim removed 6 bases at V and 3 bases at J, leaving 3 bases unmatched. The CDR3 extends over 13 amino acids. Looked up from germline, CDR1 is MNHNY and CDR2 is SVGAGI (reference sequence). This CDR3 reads CASRPQGEETQYF. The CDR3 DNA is TGTGCCAGCAGGCCACAGGGGGAAGAGACCCAGTACTTC.

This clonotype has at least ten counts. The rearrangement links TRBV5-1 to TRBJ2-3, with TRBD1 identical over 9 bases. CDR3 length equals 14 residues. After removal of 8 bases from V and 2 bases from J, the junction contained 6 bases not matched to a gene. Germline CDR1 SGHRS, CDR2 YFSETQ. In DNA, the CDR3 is TGCGCCAGTGGACAGGGGCTAACCACAGATACGCAGTATTTT. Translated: CASGQGLTTDTQYF. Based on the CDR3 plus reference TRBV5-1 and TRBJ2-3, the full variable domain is KAGVTQTPRYLIKTRGQQVTLSCSPISGHRSVSWYQQTPGQGLQFLFEYFSETQRNKGNFPGRFSGRQFSNSRSEMNVSTLELGDSALYLCASGQGLTTDTQYFGPGTRLTVL.

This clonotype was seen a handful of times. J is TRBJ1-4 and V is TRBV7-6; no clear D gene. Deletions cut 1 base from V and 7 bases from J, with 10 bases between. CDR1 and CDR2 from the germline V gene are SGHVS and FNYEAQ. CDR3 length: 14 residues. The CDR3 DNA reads TGTGCCAGCAGCTTAGTTAGGGTCAGTGAAAAACTGTTTTTT. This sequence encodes CASSLVRVSEKLFF.

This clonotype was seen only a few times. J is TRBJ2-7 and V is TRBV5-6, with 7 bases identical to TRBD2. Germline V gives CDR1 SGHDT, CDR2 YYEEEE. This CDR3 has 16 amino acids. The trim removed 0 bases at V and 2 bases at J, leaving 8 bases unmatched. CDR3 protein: CASSLVGWGRAYEQYF. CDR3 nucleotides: TGTGCCAGCAGCTTGGTCGGGTGGGGGAGGGCCTACGAGCAGTACTTC.

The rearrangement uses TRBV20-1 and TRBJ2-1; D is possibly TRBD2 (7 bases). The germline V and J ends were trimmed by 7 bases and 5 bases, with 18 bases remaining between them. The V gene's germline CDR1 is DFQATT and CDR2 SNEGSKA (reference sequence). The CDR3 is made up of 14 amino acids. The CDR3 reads CSGPSPGGDNEQFF. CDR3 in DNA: TGCAGTGGACCTAGCCCGGGGGGCGACAATGAGCAGTTCTTC.

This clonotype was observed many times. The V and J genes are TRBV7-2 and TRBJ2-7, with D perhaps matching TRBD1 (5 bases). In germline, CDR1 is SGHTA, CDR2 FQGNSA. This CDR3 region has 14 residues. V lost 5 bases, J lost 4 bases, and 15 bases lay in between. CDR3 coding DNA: TGTGCCAGCAGCCTGACAGCAATAGCTTACGAGCAGTACTTC. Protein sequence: CASSLTAIAYEQYF. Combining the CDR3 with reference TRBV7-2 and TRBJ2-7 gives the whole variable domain GAGVSQSPSNKVTEKGKDVELRCDPISGHTALYWYRQSLGQGLEFLIYFQGNSAPDKSGLPSDRFSAERTGGSVSTLTIQRTQQEDSAVYLCASSLTAIAYEQYFGPGTRLTVT.

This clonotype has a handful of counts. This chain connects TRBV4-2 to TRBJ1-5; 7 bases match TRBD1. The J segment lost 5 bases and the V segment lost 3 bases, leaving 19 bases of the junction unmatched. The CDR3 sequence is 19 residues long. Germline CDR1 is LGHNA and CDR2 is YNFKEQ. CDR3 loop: CASSHPTGPDFEEDQPQHF. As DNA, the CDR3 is TGTGCCAGCAGCCACCCGACAGGGCCAGATTTCGAAGAGGATCAGCCCCAGCATTTT.

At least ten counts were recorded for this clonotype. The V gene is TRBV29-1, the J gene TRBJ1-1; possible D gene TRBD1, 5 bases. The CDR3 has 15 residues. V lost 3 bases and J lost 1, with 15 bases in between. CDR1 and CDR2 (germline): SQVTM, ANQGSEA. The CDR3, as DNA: TGCAGCGTTGACCGCCTCCGGGGCGGGAACACTGAAGCTTTCTTT. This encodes CSVDRLRGGNTEAFF.

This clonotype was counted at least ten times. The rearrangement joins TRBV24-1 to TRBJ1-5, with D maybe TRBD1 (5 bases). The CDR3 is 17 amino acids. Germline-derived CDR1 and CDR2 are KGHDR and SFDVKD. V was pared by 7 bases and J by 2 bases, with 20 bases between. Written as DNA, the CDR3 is TGTGCCACCAGCCAAAAACAGGCTGGGTCGGGCAATCAGCCCCAGCATTTT. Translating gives CATSQKQAGSGNQPQHF.

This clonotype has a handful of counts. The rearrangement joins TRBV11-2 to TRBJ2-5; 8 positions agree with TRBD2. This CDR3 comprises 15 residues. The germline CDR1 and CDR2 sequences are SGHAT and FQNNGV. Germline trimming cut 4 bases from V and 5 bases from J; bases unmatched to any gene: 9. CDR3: CASSSSGGDGETQYF. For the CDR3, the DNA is TGTGCCAGCAGCTCCTCCGGGGGGGATGGGGAGACCCAGTACTTC.

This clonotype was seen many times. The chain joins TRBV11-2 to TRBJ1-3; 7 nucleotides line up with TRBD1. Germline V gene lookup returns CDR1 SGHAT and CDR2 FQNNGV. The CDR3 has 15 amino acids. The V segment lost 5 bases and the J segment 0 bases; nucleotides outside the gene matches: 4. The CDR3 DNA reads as TGTGCCAGCAGCCAGACAGGGAGCTCTGGAAACACCATATATTTT. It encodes CASSQTGSSGNTIYF.